This note documents a single TCR beta chain sequence. The record originates from a study of blood T cell repertoires in COVID-19. V was shortened by 6 bases and J by 4 bases, with 10 bases between the two germline ends. This CDR3 has 14 amino acids. Germline CDR1 is MDHEN and CDR2 is SYDVKM. In the authors' methods: By means of reference gene primer amplification, nucleated cell counts were estimated. Assay: immunoSEQ multiplex PCR; the TCRdb copy retains only in-frame clones and omits some. D and trimming come from the DNA, and the V and J calls and clone size come from that table. The data hold fewer than 350,000 clones, with roughly 79% observed a single time.

The specimen sequenced was peripheral blood. This sequence originates from a woman aged 60-70 years with active or convalescent COVID-19. The chain carries TRBV28 and TRBJ1-6; D unresolved. The CDR3 loop is CASSLGDYNSPLHF. In DNA, the CDR3 is TGTGCCAGCAGCCTAGGAGATTATAATTCACCCCTCCACTTT.